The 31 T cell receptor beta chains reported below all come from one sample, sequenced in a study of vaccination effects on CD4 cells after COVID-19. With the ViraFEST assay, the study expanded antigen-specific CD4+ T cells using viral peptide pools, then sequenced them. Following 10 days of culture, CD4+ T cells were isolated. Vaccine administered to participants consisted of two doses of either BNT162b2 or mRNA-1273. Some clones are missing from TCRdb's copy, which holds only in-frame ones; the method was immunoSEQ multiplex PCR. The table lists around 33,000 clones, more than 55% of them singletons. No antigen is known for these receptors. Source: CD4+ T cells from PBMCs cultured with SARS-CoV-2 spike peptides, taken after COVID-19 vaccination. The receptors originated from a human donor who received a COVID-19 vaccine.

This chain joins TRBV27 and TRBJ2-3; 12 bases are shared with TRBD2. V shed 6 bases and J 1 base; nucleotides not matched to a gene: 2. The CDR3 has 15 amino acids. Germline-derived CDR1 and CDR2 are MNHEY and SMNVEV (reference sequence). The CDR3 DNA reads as TGTGCCAGCAGATGGACTAGCGGGGGCACAGATACGCAGTATTTT. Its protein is CASRWTSGGTDTQYF.

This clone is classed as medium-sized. Written as DNA, the CDR3 is TGCAGCGTTGTGGTTTCAGGGGACCAGCCCCAGCATTTT. This sequence encodes CSVVVSGDQPQHF. The rearrangement links TRBV29-1 to TRBJ1-5, with D maybe TRBD1 (6 bases). Germline V gene data show CDR1 as SQVTM and CDR2 as ANQGSEA. V was shortened by 4 bases and J by 7 bases, with 14 bases between the two germline ends. The CDR3 runs to 13 residues.

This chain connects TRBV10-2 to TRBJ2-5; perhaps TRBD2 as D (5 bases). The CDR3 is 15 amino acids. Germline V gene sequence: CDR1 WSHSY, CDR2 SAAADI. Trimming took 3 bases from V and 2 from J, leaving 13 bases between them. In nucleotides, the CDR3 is TGCGCCAGCAGTGATGATAGCGCCCTACAAGAGACCCAGTACTTC. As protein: CASSDDSALQETQYF.

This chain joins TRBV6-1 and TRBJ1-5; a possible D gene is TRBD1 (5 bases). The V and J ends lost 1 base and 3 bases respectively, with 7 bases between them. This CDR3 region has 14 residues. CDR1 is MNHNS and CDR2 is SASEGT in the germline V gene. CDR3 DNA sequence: TGTGCCAGCAGTGAAGGACAGTTCAATCAGCCCCAGCATTTT. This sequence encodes CASSEGQFNQPQHF.

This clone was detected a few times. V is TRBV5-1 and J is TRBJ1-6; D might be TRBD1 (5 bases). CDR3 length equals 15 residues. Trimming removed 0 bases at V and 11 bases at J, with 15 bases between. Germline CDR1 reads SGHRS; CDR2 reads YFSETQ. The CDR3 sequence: CASSLGQRGAAPLHF. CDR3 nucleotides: TGCGCCAGCAGCTTGGGGCAACGAGGGGCCGCACCCCTCCACTTT.

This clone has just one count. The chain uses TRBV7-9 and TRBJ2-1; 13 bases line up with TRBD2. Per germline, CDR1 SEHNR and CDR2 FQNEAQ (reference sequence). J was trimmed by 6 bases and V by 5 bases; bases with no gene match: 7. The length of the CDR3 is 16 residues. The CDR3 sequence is CASSPRLAGGVNEQFF. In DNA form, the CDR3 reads TGTGCCAGCAGCCCGCGACTAGCGGGAGGCGTCAATGAGCAGTTCTTC.

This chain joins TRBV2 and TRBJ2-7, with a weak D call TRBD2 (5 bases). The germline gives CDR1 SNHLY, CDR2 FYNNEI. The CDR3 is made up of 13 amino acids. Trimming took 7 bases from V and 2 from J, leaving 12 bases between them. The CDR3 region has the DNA TGTGCCAGCAACGTGGAGGCGCCCTACGAGCAGTACTTC. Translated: CASNVEAPYEQYF. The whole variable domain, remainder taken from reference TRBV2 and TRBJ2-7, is EPEVTQTPSHQVTQMGQEVILRCVPISNHLYFYWYRQILGQKVEFLVSFYNNEISEKSEIFDDQFSVERPDGSNFTLKIRSTKLEDSAMYFCASNVEAPYEQYFGPGTRLTVT.

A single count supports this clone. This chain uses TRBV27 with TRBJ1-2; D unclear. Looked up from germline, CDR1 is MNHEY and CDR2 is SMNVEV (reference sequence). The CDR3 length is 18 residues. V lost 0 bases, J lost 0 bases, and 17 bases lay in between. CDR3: CASSLSGAGRGSNYGYTF. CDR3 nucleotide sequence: TGTGCCAGCAGTTTATCGGGCGCCGGGCGAGGCTCTAACTATGGCTACACCTTC.

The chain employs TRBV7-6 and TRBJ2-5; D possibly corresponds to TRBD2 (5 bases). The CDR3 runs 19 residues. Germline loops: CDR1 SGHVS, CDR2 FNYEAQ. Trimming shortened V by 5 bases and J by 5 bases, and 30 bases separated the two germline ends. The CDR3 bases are TGTGCCAGCAGCGCTAGGCCCTACGATTCAATGGATGCGGGCGAGACCCAGTACTTC. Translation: CASSARPYDSMDAGETQYF.

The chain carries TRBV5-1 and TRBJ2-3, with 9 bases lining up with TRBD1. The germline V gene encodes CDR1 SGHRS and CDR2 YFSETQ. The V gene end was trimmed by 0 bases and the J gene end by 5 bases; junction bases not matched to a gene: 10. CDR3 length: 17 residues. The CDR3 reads CASSLEWLETGGDTQYF. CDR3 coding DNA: TGCGCCAGCAGCTTGGAGTGGCTTGAGACAGGGGGAGATACGCAGTATTTT.

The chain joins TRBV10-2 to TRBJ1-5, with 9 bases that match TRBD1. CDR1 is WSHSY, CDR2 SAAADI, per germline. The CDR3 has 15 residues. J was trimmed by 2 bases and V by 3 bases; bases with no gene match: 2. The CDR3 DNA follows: TGCGCCAGCAGTGAAACAGGGGGCGGCAATCAGCCCCAGCATTTT. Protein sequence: CASSETGGGNQPQHF.

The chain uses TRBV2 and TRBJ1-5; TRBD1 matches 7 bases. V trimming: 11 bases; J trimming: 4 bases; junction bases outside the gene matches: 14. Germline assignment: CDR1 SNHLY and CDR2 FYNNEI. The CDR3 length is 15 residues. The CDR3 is CAGRVGDSPNQPQHF. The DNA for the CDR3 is TGTGCCGGAAGAGTTGGGGACAGCCCAAATCAGCCCCAGCATTTT.

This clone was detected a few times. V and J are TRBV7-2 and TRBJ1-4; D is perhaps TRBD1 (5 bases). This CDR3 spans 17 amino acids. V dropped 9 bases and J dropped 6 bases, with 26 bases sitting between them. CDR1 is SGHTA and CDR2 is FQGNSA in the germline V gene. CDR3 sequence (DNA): TGTGCCAGTGGGGACCTGGGGTTCCCGGACAAGGATGAAAAACTGTTTTTT. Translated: CASGDLGFPDKDEKLFF.

The CDR3: CASSLPLGTSGRNEQFF. The CDR3 DNA is TGTGCCAGCAGCCTACCTCTTGGGACTAGCGGGAGAAATGAGCAGTTCTTC. The chain joins TRBV27 to TRBJ2-1; TRBD2 aligns across 14 bases. CDR1 is MNHEY, CDR2 SMNVEV, per germline (reference sequence). CDR3 size: 17 residues. Unmatched junction bases numbered 11, after V lost 6 bases and J lost 7 bases.

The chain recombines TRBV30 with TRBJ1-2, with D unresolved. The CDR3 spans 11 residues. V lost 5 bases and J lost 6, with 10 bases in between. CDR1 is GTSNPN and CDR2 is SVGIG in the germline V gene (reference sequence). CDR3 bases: TGTGCCTGGCTGATATTAGATGGCTACACCTTC. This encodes CAWLILDGYTF.

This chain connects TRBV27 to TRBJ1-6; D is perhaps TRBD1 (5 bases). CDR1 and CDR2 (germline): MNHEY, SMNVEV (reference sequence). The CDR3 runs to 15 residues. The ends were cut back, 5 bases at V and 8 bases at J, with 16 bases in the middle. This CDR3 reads CASSLGTRGDSPLHF. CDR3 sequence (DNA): TGTGCCAGCAGTCTCGGGACCCGAGGGGATTCACCCCTCCACTTT.

CDR3 sequence: CASSLLLAGGGKNIQYF. Written as DNA, the CDR3 is TGTGCCAGCAGCTTGCTGCTAGCGGGGGGTGGCAAAAACATTCAGTACTTC. V usage is TRBV5-6 and J usage is TRBJ2-4; 11 bases match TRBD2. CDR1 is SGHDT and CDR2 is YYEEEE in the germline V gene. The CDR3 is 17 residues long. V was pared by 1 base and J by 3 bases, with 6 bases of the junction left unmatched.

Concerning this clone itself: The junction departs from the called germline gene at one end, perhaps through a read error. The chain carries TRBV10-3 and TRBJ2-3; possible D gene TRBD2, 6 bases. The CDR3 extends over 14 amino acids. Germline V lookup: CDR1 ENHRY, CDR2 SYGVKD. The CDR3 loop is CAIRGQLAADTQYF. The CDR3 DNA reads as TGTGCTATCAGAGGTCAACTAGCCGCAGATACGCAGTATTTT.

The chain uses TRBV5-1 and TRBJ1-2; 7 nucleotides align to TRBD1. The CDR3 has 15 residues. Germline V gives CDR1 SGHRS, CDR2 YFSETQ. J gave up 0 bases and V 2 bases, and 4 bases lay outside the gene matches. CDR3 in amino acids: CASSLDRVANYGYTF. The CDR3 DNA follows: TGCGCCAGCAGCTTAGACAGGGTAGCTAACTATGGCTACACCTTC.

The CDR3: CASSEEGVGTDTQYF. In DNA form, the CDR3 reads TGTGCCAGCAGTGAAGAGGGAGTCGGCACAGATACGCAGTATTTT. The rearrangement joins TRBV2 to TRBJ2-3; D is perhaps TRBD2 (5 bases). This CDR3 contains 15 residues. The V end was cut by 1 base, the J end by 1 base, with 9 bases between. The germline gives CDR1 SNHLY, CDR2 FYNNEI.

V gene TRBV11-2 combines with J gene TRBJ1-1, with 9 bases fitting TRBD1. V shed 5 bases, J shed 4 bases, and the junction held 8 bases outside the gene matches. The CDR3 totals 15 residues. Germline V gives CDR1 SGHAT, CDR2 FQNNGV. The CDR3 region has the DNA TGTGCCAGCAGCCCGAGACAGGGGGGGGGCACTGAAGCTTTCTTT. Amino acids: CASSPRQGGGTEAFF.

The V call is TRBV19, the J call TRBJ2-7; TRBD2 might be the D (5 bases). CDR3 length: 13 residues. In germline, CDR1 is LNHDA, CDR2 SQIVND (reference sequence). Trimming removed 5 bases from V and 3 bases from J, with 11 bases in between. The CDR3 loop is CASSGPGFYEQYF. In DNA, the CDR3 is TGTGCCAGTAGTGGGCCGGGATTCTACGAGCAGTACTTC.

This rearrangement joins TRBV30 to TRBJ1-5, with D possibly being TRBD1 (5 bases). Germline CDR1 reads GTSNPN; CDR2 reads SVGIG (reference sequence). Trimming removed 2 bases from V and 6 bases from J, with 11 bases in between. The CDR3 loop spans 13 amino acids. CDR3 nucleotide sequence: TGTGCCTGGAGTCTCGGTGGGGGTCAGCCCCAGCATTTT. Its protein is CAWSLGGGQPQHF.

CDR3 nucleotides: TGCGCCAGCACCCCCCCGGGGGGCACAGATACGCAGTATTTT. As protein: CASTPPGGTDTQYF. This sequence joins TRBV10-2 and TRBJ2-3; D is possibly TRBD2 (6 bases). The germline V gene encodes CDR1 WSHSY and CDR2 SAAADI. The CDR3 has 14 amino acids. The germline V and J ends were trimmed by 7 bases and 1 base, with 12 bases remaining between them.

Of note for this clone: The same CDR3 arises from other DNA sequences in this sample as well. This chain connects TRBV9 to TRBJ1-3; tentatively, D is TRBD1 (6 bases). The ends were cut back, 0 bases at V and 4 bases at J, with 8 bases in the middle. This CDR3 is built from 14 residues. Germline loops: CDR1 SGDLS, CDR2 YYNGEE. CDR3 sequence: CASSVGTVGNTIYF. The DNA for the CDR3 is TGTGCCAGCAGCGTAGGGACAGTCGGAAACACCATATATTTT.

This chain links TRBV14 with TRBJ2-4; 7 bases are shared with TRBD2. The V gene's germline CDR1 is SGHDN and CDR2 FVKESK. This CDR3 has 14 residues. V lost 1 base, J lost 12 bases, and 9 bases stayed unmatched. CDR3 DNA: TGTGCCAGCAGCCAAGGAGCGTTCGGGACTAATCAGTACTTC. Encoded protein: CASSQGAFGTNQYF.

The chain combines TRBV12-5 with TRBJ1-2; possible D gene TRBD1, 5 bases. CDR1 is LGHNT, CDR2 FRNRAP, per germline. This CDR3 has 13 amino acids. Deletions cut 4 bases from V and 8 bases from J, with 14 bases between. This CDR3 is CASGWVQAEGYTF. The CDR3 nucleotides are TGTGCTAGTGGTTGGGTACAGGCTGAGGGCTACACCTTC.

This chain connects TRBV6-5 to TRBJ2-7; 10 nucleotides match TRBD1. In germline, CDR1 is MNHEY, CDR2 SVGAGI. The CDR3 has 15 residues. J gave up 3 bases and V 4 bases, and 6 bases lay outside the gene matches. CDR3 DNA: TGTGCCAGCAGTTCCCCGGGACAGGGGCGCTACGAGCAGTACTTC. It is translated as CASSSPGQGRYEQYF.

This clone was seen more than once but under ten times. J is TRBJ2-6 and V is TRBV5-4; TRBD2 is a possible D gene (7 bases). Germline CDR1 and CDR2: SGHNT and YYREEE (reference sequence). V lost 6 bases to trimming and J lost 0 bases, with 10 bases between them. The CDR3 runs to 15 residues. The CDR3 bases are TGTGCCAGCAACCGGGGGGCCTCTGGGGCCAACGTCCTGACTTTC. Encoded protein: CASNRGASGANVLTF.

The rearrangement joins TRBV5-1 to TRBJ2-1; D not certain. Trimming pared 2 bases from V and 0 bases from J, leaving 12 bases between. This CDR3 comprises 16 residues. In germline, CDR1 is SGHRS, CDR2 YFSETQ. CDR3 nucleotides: TGCGCCAGCAGCTTAGGCGGATTAACCTCCTACAATGAGCAGTTCTTC. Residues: CASSLGGLTSYNEQFF.

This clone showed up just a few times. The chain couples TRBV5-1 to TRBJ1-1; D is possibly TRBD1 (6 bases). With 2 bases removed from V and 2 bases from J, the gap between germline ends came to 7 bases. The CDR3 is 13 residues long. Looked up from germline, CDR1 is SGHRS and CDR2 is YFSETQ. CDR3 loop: CASSLQGNTEAFF. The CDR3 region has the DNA TGCGCCAGCAGCTTACAGGGTAACACTGAAGCTTTCTTT.